The clone carrying this T cell receptor (beta chain) has at least ten counts. This entry belongs to a study of T cells after yellow fever vaccination. Each CDR3 protein gets one entry after TCRdb re-called the 5' RACE reads with MiXCR. The sample shows some 550,000 distinct CDR3 sequences, 15% to 20% of them seen only once. This TCR derives from a man aged 25-40 years who received the YFV17D yellow fever vaccine. Sequences were derived from PBMCs, sampled 15 days after the yellow fever booster vaccination.

Written as DNA, the CDR3 is TGTGCCAGCAGCCCCCGACTAGCGGGAGGTGAGAACATTCAGTACTTC. This codes for CASSPRLAGGENIQYF. The rearrangement uses TRBV11-2 and TRBJ2-4; 13 bases align to TRBD2. The V gene's germline CDR1 is SGHAT and CDR2 FQNNGV. V was clipped by 5 bases and J by 7 bases; unmatched bases: 8. The CDR3 loop spans 16 amino acids.